This T cell receptor beta chain was captured in a study of graft-versus-host responses after intestinal transplantation. The CDR3 totals 16 residues. Looked up from germline, CDR1 is MGHRA and CDR2 is YSYEKL. Trimming removed 0 bases at V and 1 base at J, with 12 bases between. Note on this clone: The antigen is not known.

Sequencing was performed with immunoSEQ multiplex PCR; in TCRdb, only in-frame clones are kept and a portion is missing. Of 99,000 or so clones listed, roughly 90% are singletons. The input for sequencing was unstimulated CD4+ T cells sorted from spleen or lymph node cells, taken before intestinal transplant. This sequence joins TRBV4-1 and TRBJ1-1, with D possibly TRBD1 on 5 matching bases. The receptor was derived from a human donor who received an intestinal transplant. The CDR3 nucleotides are TGCGCCAGCAGCCAAGAGGTTCAGGGTGCGAACACTGAAGCTTTCTTT. Its protein product is CASSQEVQGANTEAFF.